This record looks at one T cell receptor beta chain sequence and its context. This record belongs to a study of blood T cell dynamics during melanoma immunotherapy. TCRdb's copy holds only in-frame clones and misses some; the assay was immunoSEQ multiplex PCR. The sample includes a few thousand clones, more than 70% seen only once; the top ten take about 33%. As to time point: week 3, after first cycle of checkpoint inhibitor. V was pared by 4 bases and J by 8 bases, with 17 bases between. The germline V gene has CDR1 MNHEY and CDR2 SVGAGI. The CDR3 totals 14 residues. The rearrangement joins TRBV6-5 to TRBJ1-2; D perhaps matches TRBD1 (6 bases). The sequenced sample was blood, obtained from a patient treated with checkpoint blockade. The origin of this receptor is a human donor with melanoma. The CDR3 sequence is CASSFENRARGYTF. Here the CDR3 DNA reads TGTGCCAGCAGTTTTGAGAACAGGGCACGCGGCTACACCTTC.